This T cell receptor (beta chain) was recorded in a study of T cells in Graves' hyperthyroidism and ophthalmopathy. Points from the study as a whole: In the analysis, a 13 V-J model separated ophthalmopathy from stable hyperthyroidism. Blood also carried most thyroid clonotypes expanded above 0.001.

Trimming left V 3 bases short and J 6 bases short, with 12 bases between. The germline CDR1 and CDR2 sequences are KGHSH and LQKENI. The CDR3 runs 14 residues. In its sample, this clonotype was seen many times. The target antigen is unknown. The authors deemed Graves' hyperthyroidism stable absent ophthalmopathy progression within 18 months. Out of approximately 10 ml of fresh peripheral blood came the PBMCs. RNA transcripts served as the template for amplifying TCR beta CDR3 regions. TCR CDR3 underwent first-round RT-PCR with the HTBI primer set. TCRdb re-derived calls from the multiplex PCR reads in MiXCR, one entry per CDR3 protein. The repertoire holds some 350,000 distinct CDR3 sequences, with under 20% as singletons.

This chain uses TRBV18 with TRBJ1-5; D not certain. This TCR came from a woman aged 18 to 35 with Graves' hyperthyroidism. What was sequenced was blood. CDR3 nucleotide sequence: TGTGCCAGCTCACCCTCGGTGTTGGGTCAGCCCCAGCATTTT. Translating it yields CASSPSVLGQPQHF.